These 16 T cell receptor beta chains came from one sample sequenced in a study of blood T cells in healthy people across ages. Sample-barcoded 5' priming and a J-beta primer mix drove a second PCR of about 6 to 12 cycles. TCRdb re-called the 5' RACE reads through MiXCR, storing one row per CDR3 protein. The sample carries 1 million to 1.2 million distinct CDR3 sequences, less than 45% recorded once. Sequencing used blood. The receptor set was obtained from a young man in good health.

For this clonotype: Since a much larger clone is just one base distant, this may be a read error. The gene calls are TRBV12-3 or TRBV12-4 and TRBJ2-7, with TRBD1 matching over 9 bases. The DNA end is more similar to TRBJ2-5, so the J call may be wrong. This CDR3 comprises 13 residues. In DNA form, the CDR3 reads TGTGCCAACAGTTCGGGACAGGGTGAGACCCAGTACTTC. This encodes CANSSGQGETQYF.

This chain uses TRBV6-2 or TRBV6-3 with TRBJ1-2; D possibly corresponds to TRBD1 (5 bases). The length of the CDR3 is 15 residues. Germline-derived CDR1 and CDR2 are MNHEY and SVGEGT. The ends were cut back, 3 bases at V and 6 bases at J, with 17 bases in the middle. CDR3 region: CASSYVPRPRDGYTF. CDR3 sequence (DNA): TGTGCCAGCAGTTATGTCCCGCGACCCAGGGATGGCTACACCTTC.

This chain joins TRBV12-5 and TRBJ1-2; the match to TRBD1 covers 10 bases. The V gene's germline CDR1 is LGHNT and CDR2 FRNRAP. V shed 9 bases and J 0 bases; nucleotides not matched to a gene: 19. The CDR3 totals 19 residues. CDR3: CASEGQGRLNQGPNYGYTF. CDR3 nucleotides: TGTGCTAGCGAGGGACAGGGGAGGCTTAATCAAGGCCCTAACTATGGCTACACCTTC.

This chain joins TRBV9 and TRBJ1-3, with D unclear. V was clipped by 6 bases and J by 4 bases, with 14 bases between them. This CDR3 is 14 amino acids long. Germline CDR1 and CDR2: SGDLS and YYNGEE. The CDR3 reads CASNLSCGGNTIYF. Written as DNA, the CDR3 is TGTGCCAGCAACCTCTCATGTGGGGGAAACACCATATATTTT.

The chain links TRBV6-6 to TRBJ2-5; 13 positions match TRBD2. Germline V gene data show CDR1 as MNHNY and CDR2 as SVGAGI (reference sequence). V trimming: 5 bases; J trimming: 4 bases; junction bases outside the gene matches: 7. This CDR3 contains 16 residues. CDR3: CASSPFGTSGVETQYF. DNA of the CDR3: TGTGCCAGCAGTCCGTTCGGGACTAGCGGGGTAGAGACCCAGTACTTC.

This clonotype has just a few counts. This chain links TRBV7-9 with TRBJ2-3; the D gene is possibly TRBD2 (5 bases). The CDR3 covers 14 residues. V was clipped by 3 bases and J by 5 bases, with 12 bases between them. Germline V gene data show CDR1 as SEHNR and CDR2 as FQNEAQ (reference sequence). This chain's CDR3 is CASSFPLRGDTQYF. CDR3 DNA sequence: TGTGCCAGCAGCTTCCCGCTCCGGGGAGATACGCAGTATTTT.

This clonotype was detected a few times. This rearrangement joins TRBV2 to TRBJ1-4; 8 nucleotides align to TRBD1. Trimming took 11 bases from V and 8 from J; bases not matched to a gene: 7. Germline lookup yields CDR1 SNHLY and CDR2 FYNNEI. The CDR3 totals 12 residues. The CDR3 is CAAADRDEKLFF. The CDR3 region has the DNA TGTGCCGCCGCGGACAGGGACGAAAAACTGTTTTTT.

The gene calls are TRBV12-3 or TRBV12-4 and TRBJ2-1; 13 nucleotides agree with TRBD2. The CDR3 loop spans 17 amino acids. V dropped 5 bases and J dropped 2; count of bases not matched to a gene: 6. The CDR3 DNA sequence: TGTGCCAGCAGTCCGACTAGCGGGGGGACCCCCTACAATGAGCAGTTCTTC. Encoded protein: CASSPTSGGTPYNEQFF.

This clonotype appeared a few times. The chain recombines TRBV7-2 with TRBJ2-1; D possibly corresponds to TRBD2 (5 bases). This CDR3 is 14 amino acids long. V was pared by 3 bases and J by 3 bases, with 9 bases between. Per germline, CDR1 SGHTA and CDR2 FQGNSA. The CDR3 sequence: CASSLATSYNEQFF. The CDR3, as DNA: TGTGCCAGCAGCTTGGCCACTAGCTACAATGAGCAGTTCTTC.

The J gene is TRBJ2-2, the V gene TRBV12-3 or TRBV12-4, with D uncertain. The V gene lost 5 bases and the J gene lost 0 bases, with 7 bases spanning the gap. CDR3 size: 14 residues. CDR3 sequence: CASSIGSNTGELFF. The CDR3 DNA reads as TGTGCCAGCAGTATAGGTTCGAACACCGGGGAGCTGTTTTTT.

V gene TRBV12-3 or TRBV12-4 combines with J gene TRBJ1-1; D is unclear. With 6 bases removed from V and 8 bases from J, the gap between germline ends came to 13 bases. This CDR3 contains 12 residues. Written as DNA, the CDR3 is TGTGCCAGCAGCCGAGGGTTTCGGGAAGCTTTCTTT. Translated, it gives CASSRGFREAFF.

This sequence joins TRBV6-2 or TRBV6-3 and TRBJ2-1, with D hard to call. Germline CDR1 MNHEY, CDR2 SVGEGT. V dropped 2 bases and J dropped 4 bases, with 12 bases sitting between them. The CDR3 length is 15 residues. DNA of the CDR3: TGTGCCAGCAGTTACATGGAAAACTATTACAATGAGCAGTTCTTC. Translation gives CASSYMENYYNEQFF.

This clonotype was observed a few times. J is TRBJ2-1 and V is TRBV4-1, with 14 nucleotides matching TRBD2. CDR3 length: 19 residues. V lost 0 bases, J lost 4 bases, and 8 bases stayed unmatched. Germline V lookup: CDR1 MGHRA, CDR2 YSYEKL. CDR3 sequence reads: CASSQDRTSGGPRYNEQFF. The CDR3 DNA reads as TGCGCCAGCAGCCAAGACCGGACTAGCGGGGGGCCTAGGTACAATGAGCAGTTCTTC.

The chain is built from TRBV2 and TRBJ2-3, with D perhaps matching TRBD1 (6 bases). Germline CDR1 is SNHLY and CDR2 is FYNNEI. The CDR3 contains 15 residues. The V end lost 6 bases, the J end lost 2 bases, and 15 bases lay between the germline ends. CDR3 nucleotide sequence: TGTGCCAGCAGACCAAAGACAGGTTTCACAGATACGCAGTATTTT. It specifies CASRPKTGFTDTQYF. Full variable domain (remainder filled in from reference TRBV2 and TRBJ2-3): EPEVTQTPSHQVTQMGQEVILRCVPISNHLYFYWYRQILGQKVEFLVSFYNNEISEKSEIFDDQFSVERPDGSNFTLKIRSTKLEDSAMYFCASRPKTGFTDTQYFGPGTRLTVL.

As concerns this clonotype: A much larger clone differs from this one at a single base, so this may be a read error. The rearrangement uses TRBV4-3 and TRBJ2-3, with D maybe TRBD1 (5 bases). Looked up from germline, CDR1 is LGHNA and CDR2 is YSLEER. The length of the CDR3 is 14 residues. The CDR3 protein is CASSQEKLTGTQYF. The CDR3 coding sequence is TGCGCCAGCAGCCAAGAAAAGCTAACAGGTACGCAGTATTTT.

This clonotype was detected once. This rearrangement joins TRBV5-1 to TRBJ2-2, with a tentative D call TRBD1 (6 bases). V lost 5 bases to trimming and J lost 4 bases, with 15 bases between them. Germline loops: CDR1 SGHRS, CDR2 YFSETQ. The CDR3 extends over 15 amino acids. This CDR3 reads CASRMTQGATGELFF. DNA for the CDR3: TGCGCCAGCAGGATGACACAGGGAGCCACCGGGGAGCTGTTTTTT.